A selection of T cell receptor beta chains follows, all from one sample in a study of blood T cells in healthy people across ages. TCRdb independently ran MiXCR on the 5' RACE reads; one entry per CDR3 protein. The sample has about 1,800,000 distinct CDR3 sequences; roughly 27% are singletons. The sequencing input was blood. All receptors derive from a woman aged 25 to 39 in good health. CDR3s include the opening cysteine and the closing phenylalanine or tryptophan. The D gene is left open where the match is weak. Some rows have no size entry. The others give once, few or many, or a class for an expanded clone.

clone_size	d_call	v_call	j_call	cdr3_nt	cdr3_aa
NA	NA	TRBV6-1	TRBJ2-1	TGTACCAGCAGTGTGATTACAGGTAGCGATGAGCAGTTCTTC	CTSSVITGSDEQFF
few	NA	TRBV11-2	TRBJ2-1	TGTGCCAGCGATGAGGGGAGTTCCTACAATGAGCAGTTCTTC	CASDEGSSYNEQFF
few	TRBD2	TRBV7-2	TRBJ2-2	TGTGCCAGCAGCTTACGGCGGGAGGGCCGATCCGGGGAGCTGTTTTTT	CASSLRREGRSGELFF
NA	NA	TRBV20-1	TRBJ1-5	TGCAGTGCTAGAGCCGGACCAGGGGCTAGCAATCAGCCCCAGCATTTT	CSARAGPGASNQPQHF
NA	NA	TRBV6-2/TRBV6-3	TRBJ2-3	TGTGCCAGCAGTTACGCAGCGGAACCTAGCGCAGATACGCAGTATTTT	CASSYAAEPSADTQYF
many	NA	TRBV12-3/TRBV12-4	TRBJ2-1	TGTGCCAGCAGTAGTACTCCGCAGTTCTACAATGAGCAGTTCTTC	CASSSTPQFYNEQFF
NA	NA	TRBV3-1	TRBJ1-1	TGTGCCAGCAGCCGCCCAGGTGCGAACACTGAAGCTTTCTTT	CASSRPGANTEAFF
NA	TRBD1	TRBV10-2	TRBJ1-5	TGCGCCAGCGGGGACAGGTTGGGCTATAGCAATCAGCCCCAGCATTTT	CASGDRLGYSNQPQHF
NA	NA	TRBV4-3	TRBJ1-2	TGCGCCAGCAGCCAAGAAACAGGACTGATGTATGGCTACACCTTC	CASSQETGLMYGYTF
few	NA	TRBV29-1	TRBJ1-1	TGCAGCGCTCTCCCCACAGGGAGTGAAGCTTTCTTT	CSALPTGSEAFF
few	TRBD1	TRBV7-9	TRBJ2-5	TGTGCCAGCAGCTTAGGGGGACAGGTGACGGAGACCCAGTACTTC	CASSLGGQVTETQYF
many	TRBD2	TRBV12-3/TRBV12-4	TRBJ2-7	TGTGCCAGCAGCTCGACTAGCCCCTACGAGCAGTACTTC	CASSSTSPYEQYF
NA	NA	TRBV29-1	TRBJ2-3	TGCAGCGTTGAAGAGGACACTACCGGGGGAGCAGATACGCAGTATTTT	CSVEEDTTGGADTQYF
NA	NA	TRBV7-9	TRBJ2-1	TGTGCCAGCAGCTTAGGAGCGATGAGCTCCTGCAATGAGCAGTTCTTC	CASSLGAMSSCNEQFF
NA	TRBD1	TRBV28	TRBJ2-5	TGTGCCGGCAGCAGGAGGACAGGGGGAGGGACCCAGTACTTC	CAGSRRTGGGTQYF
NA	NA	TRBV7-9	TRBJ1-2	TGTGCCAACAGCTTAGCTGACAGTCTCCGAGGCTACACCTTC	CANSLADSLRGYTF
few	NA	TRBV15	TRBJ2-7	TGTGCCACCAGCAGAGTTAAGAGTCTCCCCGAGCAGTACTTC	CATSRVKSLPEQYF
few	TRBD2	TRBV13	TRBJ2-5	TGTGCCAGCAGCTATCGGGGGGATCAAGAGACCCAGTACTTC	CASSYRGDQETQYF
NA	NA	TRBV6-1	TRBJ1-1	TGTGCCAGCAGTGATACAGGGAACACTGAAGCTTTCTTT	CASSDTGNTEAFF
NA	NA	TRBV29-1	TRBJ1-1	TGCAGCGTTGATGAGACCGGGCTCGAAGCTTTCTTT	CSVDETGLEAFF
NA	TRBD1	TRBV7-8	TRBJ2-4	TGTGCCAGCAGCTTAGGTGACAGGGCCATTCAGTACTTC	CASSLGDRAIQYF
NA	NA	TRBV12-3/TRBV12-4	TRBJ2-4	TGTGCCAGCAGAAGGAGACGGACCACCCCAGGGGCCAAAAACATTCAGTACTTC	CASRRRRTTPGAKNIQYF
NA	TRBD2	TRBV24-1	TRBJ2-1	TGTGCCACCAGTGATTTGGGACTAGCGGGGGGCAATGAGCAGTTCTTC	CATSDLGLAGGNEQFF
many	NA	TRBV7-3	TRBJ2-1	TGTGCCAGCAGCAAAAACAGGGAAACCTACAATGAGCAGTTCTTC	CASSKNRETYNEQFF
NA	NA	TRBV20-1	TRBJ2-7	TGCAGTGCTAGAGGGGGGCAGACATTTTACGAGCAGTACTTC	CSARGGQTFYEQYF
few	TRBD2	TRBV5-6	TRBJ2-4	TGTGCCAGCAGCTTGTCCCGGGGGAGGGGCGGGAACATTCAGTACTTC	CASSLSRGRGGNIQYF
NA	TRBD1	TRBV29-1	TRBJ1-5	TGCAGCGCCATGACAGGGTTTGGCAATCAGCCCCAGCATTTT	CSAMTGFGNQPQHF
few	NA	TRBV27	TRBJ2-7	TGTGCCAGCAGTCAGACAGCCCGACCCTACGAGCAGTACTTC	CASSQTARPYEQYF
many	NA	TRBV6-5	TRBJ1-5	TGTGCCAGCAGCACTATGCCCCCACAAGCCCAGCATTTT	CASSTMPPQAQHF
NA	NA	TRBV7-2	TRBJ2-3	TGTGCCAGCAGCTTAAGTATCACGAGGGGTGGTAGAGTGGATACGCAGTATTTT	CASSLSITRGGRVDTQYF
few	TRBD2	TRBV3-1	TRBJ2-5	TGTGCCAGCAGCCAAGGAGATCATACGGGAGGTGCGGAGACCCAGTACTTC	CASSQGDHTGGAETQYF
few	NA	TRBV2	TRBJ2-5	TGTGCCAGCATTAGGACGGGTGAGACCCAGTACTTC	CASIRTGETQYF
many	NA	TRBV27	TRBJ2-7	TGTGCCAGCAAACTCTCAGCGGGCCCTGGATTGGGCTACGAGCAGTACTTC	CASKLSAGPGLGYEQYF
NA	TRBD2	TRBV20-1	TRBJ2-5	TGCAGTGCTAGAGTCTGGACTAGCGGGGGGTACCAAGAGACCCAGTACTTC	CSARVWTSGGYQETQYF
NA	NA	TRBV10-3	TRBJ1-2	TGTGCCATCAGTGAGTCGGGGCATGGAGGAAAAGCTAACTATGGCTACACCTTC	CAISESGHGGKANYGYTF
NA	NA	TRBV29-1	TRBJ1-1	TGCAGCGTTGGACAGGCTAGAGGAACTGAAGCTTTCTTT	CSVGQARGTEAFF
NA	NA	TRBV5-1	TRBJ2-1	TGCGCCAGCAGCAAACAGGGTACCTCCTACAATGAGCAGTTCTTC	CASSKQGTSYNEQFF
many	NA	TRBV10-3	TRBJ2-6	TGTGCCATCAGTGACAGTTTTAAGTCCTCTGGGGCCAACGTCCTGACTTTC	CAISDSFKSSGANVLTF
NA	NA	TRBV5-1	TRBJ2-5	TGCGCCAGCAGCTTAGGACCGGGCCGGGGGTCAGAGACCCAGTACTTC	CASSLGPGRGSETQYF
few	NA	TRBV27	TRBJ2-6	TGTGCCGGTCGGGGGGCCCGGGGGGCCAACGTCCTGACTTTC	CAGRGARGANVLTF
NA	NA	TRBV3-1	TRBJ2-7	TGTGCCAGCAGCCAAGATCTACCGTCCCCTCGGGACGAGCAGTACTTC	CASSQDLPSPRDEQYF
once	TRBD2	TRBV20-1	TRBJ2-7	TGCAGTGCCCGTCCCGGGACTAGCGGGAGCCTCCCCAACGAGCAGTACTTC	CSARPGTSGSLPNEQYF
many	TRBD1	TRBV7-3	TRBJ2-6	TGTGCCAGCAGCTTCGGGACAGGGACCAACGTCCTGACTTTC	CASSFGTGTNVLTF
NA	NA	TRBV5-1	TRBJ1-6	TGCGCCTGCAGCTTGGACCTGGCGGGGAATTCACCCCTCCACTTT	CACSLDLAGNSPLHF
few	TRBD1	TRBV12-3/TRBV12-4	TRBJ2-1	TGTGCCAGCAGACAGGGGGGAAGCTCCTACAATGAGCAGTTCTTC	CASRQGGSSYNEQFF
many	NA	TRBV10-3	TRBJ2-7	TGTGCCATCAGTGAGTCGACGGGACCCAATGGCGAGCAGTACTTC	CAISESTGPNGEQYF
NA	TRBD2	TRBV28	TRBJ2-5	TGTGCCAGCAGTTCCGTCGCGGGCGGGGGGCAAGAGACCCAGTACTTC	CASSSVAGGGQETQYF
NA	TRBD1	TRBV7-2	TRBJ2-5	TGTGCCAGCAGCATCGGACAGGGAGGAGAGACCCAGTACTTC	CASSIGQGGETQYF
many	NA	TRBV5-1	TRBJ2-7	TGTGCCAGCAGCTTATCTCGCGAGCAGTACTTC	CASSLSREQYF
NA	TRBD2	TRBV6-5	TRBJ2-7	TGTGCCAGCGTCGGGCGGGGGGGCCCCCACGAGCAGTACTTC	CASVGRGGPHEQYF
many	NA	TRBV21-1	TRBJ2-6	TGTGCCAGCAGCAAAGCTCGCTGGGACTTCACAGCCAACGTCCTGACTTTC	CASSKARWDFTANVLTF